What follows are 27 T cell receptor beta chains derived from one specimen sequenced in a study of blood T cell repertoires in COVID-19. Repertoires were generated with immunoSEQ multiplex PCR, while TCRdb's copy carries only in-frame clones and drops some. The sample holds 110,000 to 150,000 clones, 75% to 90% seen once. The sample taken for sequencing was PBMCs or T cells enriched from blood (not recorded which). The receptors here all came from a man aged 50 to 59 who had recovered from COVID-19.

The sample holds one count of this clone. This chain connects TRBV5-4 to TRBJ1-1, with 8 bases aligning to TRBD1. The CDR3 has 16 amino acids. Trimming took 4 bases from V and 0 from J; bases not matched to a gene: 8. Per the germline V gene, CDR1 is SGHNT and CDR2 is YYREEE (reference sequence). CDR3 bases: TGTGCCAGCAGCGAAAGTGGACAGGGAATGAACACTGAAGCTTTCTTT. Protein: CASSESGQGMNTEAFF. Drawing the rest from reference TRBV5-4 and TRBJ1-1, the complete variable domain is ETGVTQSPTHLIKTRGQQVTLRCSSQSGHNTVSWYQQALGQGPQFIFQYYREEENGRGNFPPRFSGLQFPNYSSELNVNALELDDSALYLCASSESGQGMNTEAFFGQGTRLTVV.

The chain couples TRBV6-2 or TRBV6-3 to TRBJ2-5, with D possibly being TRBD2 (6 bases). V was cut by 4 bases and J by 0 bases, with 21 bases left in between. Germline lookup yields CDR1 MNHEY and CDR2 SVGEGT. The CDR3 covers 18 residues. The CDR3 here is CASSWPRMGRENQETQYF. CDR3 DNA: TGTGCCAGCAGTTGGCCCAGAATGGGGCGGGAAAACCAAGAGACCCAGTACTTC.

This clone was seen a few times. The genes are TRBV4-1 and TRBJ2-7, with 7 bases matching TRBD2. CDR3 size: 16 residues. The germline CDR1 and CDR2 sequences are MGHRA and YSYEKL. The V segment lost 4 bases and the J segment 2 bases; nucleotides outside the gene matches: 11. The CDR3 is CASSRVFAGEPYEQYF. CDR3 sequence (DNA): TGCGCCAGCAGCCGGGTCTTCGCGGGAGAACCCTACGAGCAGTACTTC.

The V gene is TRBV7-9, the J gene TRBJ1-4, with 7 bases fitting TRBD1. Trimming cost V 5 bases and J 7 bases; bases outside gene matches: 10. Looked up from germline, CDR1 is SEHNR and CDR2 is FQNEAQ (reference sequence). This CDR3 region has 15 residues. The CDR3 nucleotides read TGTGCCAGCAGCCCCGAAGGGGGCGGTGGTGAAAAACTGTTTTTT. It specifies CASSPEGGGGEKLFF. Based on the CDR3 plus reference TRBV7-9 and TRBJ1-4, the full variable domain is DTGVSQNPRHKITKRGQNVTFRCDPISEHNRLYWYRQTLGQGPEFLTYFQNEAQLEKSRLLSDRFSAERPKGSFSTLEIQRTEQGDSAMYLCASSPEGGGGEKLFFGSGTQLSVL.

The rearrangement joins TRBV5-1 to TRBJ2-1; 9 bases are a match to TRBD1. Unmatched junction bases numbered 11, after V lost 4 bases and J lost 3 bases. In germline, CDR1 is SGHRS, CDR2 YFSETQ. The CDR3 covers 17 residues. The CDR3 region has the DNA TGCGCCAGCAGCCCTACGATACAGGGGGCCAGCTACAATGAGCAGTTCTTC. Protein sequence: CASSPTIQGASYNEQFF.

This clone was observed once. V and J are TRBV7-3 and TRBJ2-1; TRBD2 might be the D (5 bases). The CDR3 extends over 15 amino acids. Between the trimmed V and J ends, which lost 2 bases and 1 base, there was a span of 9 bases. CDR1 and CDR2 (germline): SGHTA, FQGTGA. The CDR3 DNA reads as TGTGCCAGCAGCTTAGGTAGCGTTTCCTACAATGAGCAGTTCTTC. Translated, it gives CASSLGSVSYNEQFF.

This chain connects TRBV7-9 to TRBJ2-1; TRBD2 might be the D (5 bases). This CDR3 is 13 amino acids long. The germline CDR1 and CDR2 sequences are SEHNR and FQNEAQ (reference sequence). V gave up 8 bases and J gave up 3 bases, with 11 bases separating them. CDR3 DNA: TGTGCCAGCGGTCCAGAGGGCTACAATGAGCAGTTCTTC. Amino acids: CASGPEGYNEQFF.

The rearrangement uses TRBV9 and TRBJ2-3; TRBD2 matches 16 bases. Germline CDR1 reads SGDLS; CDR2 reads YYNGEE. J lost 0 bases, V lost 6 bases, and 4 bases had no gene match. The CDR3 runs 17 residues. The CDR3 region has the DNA TGTGCCAGCAAGAGGGGACTAGCGGGAGGGAGCACAGATACGCAGTATTTT. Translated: CASKRGLAGGSTDTQYF.

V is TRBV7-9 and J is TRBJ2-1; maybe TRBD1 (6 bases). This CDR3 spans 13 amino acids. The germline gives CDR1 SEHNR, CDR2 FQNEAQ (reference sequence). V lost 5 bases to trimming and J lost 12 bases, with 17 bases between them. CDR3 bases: TGTGCCAGCAGCACCTTTGAGGGACAAAGGCAGTTCTTC. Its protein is CASSTFEGQRQFF.

The CDR3 coding sequence is TGTGCCAGCAGAACAAATCCGGGAGGGCCCCAGCATTTT. Its protein is CASRTNPGGPQHF. The chain combines TRBV28 with TRBJ1-5; D not resolved. V lost 6 bases, J lost 9 bases, and 15 bases lay in between. The germline V gene encodes CDR1 MDHEN and CDR2 SYDVKM. This CDR3 region has 13 residues.

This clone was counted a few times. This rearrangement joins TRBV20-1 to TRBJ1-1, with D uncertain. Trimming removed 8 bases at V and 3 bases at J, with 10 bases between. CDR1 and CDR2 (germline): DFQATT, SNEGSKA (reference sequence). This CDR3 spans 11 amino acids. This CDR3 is CSPLAYTEAFF. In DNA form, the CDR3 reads TGCAGTCCGCTAGCCTACACTGAAGCTTTCTTT.

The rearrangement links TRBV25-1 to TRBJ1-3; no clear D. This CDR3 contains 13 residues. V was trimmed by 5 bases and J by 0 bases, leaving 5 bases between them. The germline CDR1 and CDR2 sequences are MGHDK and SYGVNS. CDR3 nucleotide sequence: TGTGCCAGCAGTCGGGGCTCTGGAAACACCATATATTTT. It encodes CASSRGSGNTIYF.

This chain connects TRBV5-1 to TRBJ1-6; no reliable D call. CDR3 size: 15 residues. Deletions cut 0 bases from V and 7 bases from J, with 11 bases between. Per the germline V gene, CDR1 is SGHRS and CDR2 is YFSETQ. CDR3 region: CASSLGSPANSPLHF. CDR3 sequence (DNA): TGCGCCAGCAGCTTGGGGAGCCCTGCGAATTCACCCCTCCACTTT.

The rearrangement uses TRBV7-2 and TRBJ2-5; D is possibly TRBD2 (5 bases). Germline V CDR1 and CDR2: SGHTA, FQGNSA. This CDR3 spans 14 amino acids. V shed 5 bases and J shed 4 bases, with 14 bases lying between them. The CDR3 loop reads CASSERAASETQYF. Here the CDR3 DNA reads TGTGCCAGCAGCGAGAGGGCGGCGTCAGAGACCCAGTACTTC.

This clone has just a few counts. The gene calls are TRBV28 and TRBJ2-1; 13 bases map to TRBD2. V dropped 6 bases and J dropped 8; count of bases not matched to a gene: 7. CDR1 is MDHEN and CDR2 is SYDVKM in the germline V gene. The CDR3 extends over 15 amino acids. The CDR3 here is CASSSGTSGNYEQFF. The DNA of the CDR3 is TGTGCCAGCAGCTCCGGGACTAGCGGGAACTATGAGCAGTTCTTC. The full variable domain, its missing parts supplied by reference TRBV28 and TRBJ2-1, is DVKVTQSSRYLVKRTGEKVFLECVQDMDHENMFWYRQDPGLGLRLIYFSYDVKMKEKGDIPEGYSVSREKKERFSLILESASTNQTSMYLCASSSGTSGNYEQFFGPGTRLTVL.

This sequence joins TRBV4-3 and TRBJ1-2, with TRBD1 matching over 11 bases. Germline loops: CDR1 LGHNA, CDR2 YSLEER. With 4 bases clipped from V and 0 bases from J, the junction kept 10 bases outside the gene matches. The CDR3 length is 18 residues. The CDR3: CASSLATGTGGSNYGYTF. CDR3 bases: TGCGCCAGCAGCCTCGCGACCGGGACAGGGGGTTCTAACTATGGCTACACCTTC.

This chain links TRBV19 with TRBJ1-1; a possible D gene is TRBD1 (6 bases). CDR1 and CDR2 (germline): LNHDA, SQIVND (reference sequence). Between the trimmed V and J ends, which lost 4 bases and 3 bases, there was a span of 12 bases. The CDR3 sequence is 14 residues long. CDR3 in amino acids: CASSRGQRYTEAFF. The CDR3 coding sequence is TGTGCCAGTAGTAGAGGACAGCGGTACACTGAAGCTTTCTTT. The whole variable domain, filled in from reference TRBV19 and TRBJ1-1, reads DGGITQSPKYLFRKEGQNVTLSCEQNLNHDAMYWYRQDPGQGLRLIYYSQIVNDFQKGDIAEGYSVSREKKESFPLTVTSAQKNPTAFYLCASSRGQRYTEAFFGQGTRLTVV.

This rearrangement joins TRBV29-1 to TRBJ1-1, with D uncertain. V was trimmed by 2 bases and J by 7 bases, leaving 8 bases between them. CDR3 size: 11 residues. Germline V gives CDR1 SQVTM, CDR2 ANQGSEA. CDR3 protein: CSVERSGEAFF. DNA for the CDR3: TGCAGCGTTGAACGGTCGGGTGAAGCTTTCTTT.

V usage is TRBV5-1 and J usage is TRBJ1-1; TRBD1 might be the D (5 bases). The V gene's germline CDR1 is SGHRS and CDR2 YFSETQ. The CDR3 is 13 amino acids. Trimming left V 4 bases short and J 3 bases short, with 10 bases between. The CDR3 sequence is CASSNGGDTEAFF. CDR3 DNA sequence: TGCGCCAGCAGCAACGGGGGGGACACTGAAGCTTTCTTT.

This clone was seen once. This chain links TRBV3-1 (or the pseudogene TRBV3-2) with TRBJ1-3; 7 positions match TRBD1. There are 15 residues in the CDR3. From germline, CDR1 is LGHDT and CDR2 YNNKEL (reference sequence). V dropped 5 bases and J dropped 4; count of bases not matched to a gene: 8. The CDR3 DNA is TGTGCCAGCAGCGGAGGGGGCCTAGGGGGAAACACCATATATTTT. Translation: CASSGGGLGGNTIYF.

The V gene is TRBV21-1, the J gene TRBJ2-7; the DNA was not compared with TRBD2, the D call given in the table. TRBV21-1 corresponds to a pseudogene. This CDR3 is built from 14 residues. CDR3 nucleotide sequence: TGTGCCAGCAGCAGGGGGACTACCAACTACGAGCAGTACTTC. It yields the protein CASSRGTTNYEQYF.

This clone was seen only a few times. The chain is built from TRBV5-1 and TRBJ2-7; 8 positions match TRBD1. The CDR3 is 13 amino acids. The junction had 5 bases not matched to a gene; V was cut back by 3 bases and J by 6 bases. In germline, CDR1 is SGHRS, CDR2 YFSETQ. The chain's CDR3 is CASSSDRGAEQYF. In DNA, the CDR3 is TGCGCCAGCAGCTCCGACAGGGGCGCCGAGCAGTACTTC.

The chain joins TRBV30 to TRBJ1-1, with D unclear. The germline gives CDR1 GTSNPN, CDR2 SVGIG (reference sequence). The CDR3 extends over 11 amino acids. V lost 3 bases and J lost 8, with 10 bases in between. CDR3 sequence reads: CAWREIGEAFF. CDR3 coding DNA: TGTGCCTGGAGGGAGATTGGGGAAGCTTTCTTT.

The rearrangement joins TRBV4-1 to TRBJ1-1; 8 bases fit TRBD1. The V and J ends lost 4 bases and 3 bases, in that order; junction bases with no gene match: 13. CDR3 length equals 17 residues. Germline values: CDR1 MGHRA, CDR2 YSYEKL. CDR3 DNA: TGCGCCAGCAGCCGACGACTAAACAGGGGGGAGGACACTGAAGCTTTCTTT. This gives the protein CASSRRLNRGEDTEAFF.

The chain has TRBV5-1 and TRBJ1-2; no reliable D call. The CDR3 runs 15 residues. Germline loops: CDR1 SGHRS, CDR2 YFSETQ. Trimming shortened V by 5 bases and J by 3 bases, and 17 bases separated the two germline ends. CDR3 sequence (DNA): TGCGCCAGCAGGGCGGGCAGGTTGGGGTACTATGGCTACACCTTC. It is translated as CASRAGRLGYYGYTF. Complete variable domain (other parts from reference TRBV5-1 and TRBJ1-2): KAGVTQTPRYLIKTRGQQVTLSCSPISGHRSVSWYQQTPGQGLQFLFEYFSETQRNKGNFPGRFSGRQFSNSRSEMNVSTLELGDSALYLCASRAGRLGYYGYTFGSGTRLTVV.

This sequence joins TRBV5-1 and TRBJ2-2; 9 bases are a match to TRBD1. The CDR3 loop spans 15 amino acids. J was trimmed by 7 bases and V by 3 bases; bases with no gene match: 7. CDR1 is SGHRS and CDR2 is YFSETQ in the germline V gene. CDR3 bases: TGCGCCAGCAGCTGGGGACAGGGAGTAGGCGGGGAGCTGTTTTTT. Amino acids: CASSWGQGVGGELFF. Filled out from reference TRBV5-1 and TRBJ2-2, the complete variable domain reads KAGVTQTPRYLIKTRGQQVTLSCSPISGHRSVSWYQQTPGQGLQFLFEYFSETQRNKGNFPGRFSGRQFSNSRSEMNVSTLELGDSALYLCASSWGQGVGGELFFGEGSRLTVL.

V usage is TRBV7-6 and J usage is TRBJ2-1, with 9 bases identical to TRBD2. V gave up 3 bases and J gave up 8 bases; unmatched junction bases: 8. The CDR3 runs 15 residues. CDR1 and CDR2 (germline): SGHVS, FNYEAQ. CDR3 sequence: CASSFGTSFLYEQFF. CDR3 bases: TGTGCCAGCAGCTTCGGGACTAGCTTCTTGTATGAGCAGTTCTTC.